This entry lists 26 T cell receptor beta chains sequenced from one sample in a study of control samples from healthy donors and cancer patients. Produced via immunoSEQ multiplex PCR; TCRdb's table is partial and in-frame only. The data contain roughly 120,000 clones, roughly nine tenths of them singletons. What was sequenced was PBMCs. The receptor set was obtained from a woman between 50 and 59 years old with colorectal cancer.

In nucleotides, the CDR3 is TGTGCCATCAAGTCGGGGGGGGCTTTCGAGACCCAGTACTTC. This encodes CAIKSGGAFETQYF. The chain couples TRBV10-3 to TRBJ2-5; 8 nucleotides agree with TRBD2. Unmatched junction bases numbered 9, after V lost 7 bases and J lost 5 bases. The CDR3 is made up of 14 amino acids. Germline V gives CDR1 ENHRY, CDR2 SYGVKD.

This clone was seen only once. The CDR3 nucleotides read TGTGCCAGCAGCCTTCTCCGGGCAGCCTACGAGCAGTACTTC. This gives the protein CASSLLRAAYEQYF. The chain couples TRBV28 to TRBJ2-7, with no clear D. Germline loops: CDR1 MDHEN, CDR2 SYDVKM. This CDR3 region has 14 residues. The V gene lost 6 bases and the J gene lost 2 bases, with 14 bases spanning the gap.

This chain uses TRBV5-1 with TRBJ2-2; a possible D gene is TRBD1 (5 bases). From germline, CDR1 is SGHRS and CDR2 YFSETQ. This CDR3 has 17 amino acids. V was cut by 0 bases and J by 5 bases, with 17 bases left in between. The chain's CDR3 is CASSLDRQSLGTGELFF. CDR3 coding DNA: TGCGCCAGCAGCTTGGACCGACAGAGCCTGGGGACCGGGGAGCTGTTTTTT.

Here the CDR3 reads CASSLDPPPPYEQYF. CDR3 DNA: TGTGCCAGCAGCTTAGATCCCCCCCCTCCCTACGAGCAGTACTTC. The V call is TRBV7-2, the J call TRBJ2-7, with D hard to call. V was trimmed by 1 base and J by 2 bases, leaving 12 bases between them. This CDR3 has 15 amino acids. Germline CDR1 and CDR2: SGHTA and FQGNSA.

This chain links TRBV5-1 with TRBJ2-2; D may be TRBD2 (5 bases). CDR1 is SGHRS and CDR2 is YFSETQ in the germline V gene. The CDR3 is made up of 13 amino acids. V was shortened by 6 bases and J by 4 bases, with 10 bases between the two germline ends. As DNA, the CDR3 is TGCGCCAGCACCCCGAGCGGCACCGGGGAGCTGTTTTTT. This translates into CASTPSGTGELFF.

This chain joins TRBV7-6 and TRBJ2-1; 9 nucleotides agree with TRBD1. This CDR3 has 16 amino acids. Trimming took 5 bases from V and 6 from J; bases not matched to a gene: 11. Germline V CDR1 and CDR2: SGHVS, FNYEAQ. The CDR3 sequence is CASSQGDRARPNEQFF. The CDR3 nucleotides are TGTGCCAGCAGCCAAGGGGACAGGGCTCGCCCCAATGAGCAGTTCTTC.

This chain joins TRBV24-1 and TRBJ2-2; tentative D call: TRBD1 (5 bases). Germline V gene sequence: CDR1 KGHDR, CDR2 SFDVKD. The CDR3 extends over 15 amino acids. Trimming took 5 bases from V and 7 from J, leaving 16 bases between them. CDR3 coding DNA: TGTGCCACCAGTGGGGAAGCAGGGTTTATCGGGGAGCTGTTTTTT. Its translation: CATSGEAGFIGELFF.

The chain has TRBV14 and TRBJ1-3; D gene unclear. This CDR3 spans 16 amino acids. The V gene lost 2 bases and the J gene lost 4 bases, with 15 bases spanning the gap. Germline V CDR1 and CDR2: SGHDN, FVKESK. CDR3 sequence: CASSQRLAGAGNTIYF. The CDR3 DNA reads TGTGCCAGCAGCCAAAGGCTCGCAGGCGCAGGAAACACCATATATTTT. Based on the CDR3 plus reference TRBV14 and TRBJ1-3, the full variable domain is EAGVTQFPSHSVIEKGQTVTLRCDPISGHDNLYWYRRVMGKEIKFLLHFVKESKQDESGMPNNRFLAERTGGTYSTLKVQPAELEDSGVYFCASSQRLAGAGNTIYFGEGSWLTVV.

The rearrangement joins TRBV18 to TRBJ1-2; possible D gene TRBD1, 6 bases. CDR3 length: 18 residues. Germline CDR1 KGHSH, CDR2 LQKENI. V lost 1 base, J lost 2 bases, and 20 bases lay in between. In DNA form, the CDR3 reads TGTGCCAGCTCACCACTACCGACTGACAGGACCTCAAACTATGGCTACACCTTC. This encodes CASSPLPTDRTSNYGYTF.

V and J are TRBV5-1 and TRBJ1-3; no firm D call. The CDR3 consists of 15 residues. The V gene's germline CDR1 is SGHRS and CDR2 YFSETQ. Trimming took 0 bases from V and 7 from J, leaving 14 bases between them. The CDR3 DNA reads TGCGCCAGCAGCTTGGCGGGGAATAGGGCTAACACCATATATTTT. Its protein product is CASSLAGNRANTIYF.

CDR3: CASSPLREGLGEQFF. DNA for the CDR3: TGTGCCAGCAGCCCACTGCGGGAGGGCCTTGGTGAGCAGTTCTTC. J is TRBJ2-1 and V is TRBV11-2; 9 bases agree with TRBD2. Germline V lookup: CDR1 SGHAT, CDR2 FQNNGV. V shed 5 bases and J 9 bases; nucleotides not matched to a gene: 11. The CDR3 is 15 amino acids.

The chain employs TRBV18 and TRBJ2-7; 7 bases align to TRBD1. The CDR3 extends over 14 amino acids. J lost 3 bases, V lost 2 bases, and 4 bases had no gene match. Germline lookup yields CDR1 KGHSH and CDR2 LQKENI. CDR3 protein: CASSPGAGGYEQYF. The CDR3 DNA is TGTGCCAGCTCACCAGGGGCAGGGGGCTACGAGCAGTACTTC.

The V gene is TRBV4-2, the J gene TRBJ2-7; D tentatively reads TRBD1 or TRBD2 (5 bases each). Germline CDR1 and CDR2: LGHNA and YNFKEQ. The length of the CDR3 is 14 residues. Trimming took off 1 base at V and 4 bases at J, with 11 bases between the two ends. CDR3 coding DNA: TGTGCCAGCAGCCAAGGGGGGAGCCGGTACGAGCAGTACTTC. It codes for CASSQGGSRYEQYF.

The V call is TRBV3-1 (or the pseudogene TRBV3-2), the J call TRBJ1-1; D gene uncertain. Germline V gene data show CDR1 as LGHDT and CDR2 as YNNKEL (reference sequence). Trimming took 1 base from V and 5 from J, leaving 5 bases between them. This CDR3 is built from 12 residues. The CDR3 loop reads CASSQVMTEAFF. CDR3 in DNA: TGTGCCAGCAGCCAAGTAATGACTGAAGCTTTCTTT.

The chain links TRBV5-6 to TRBJ2-5; 9 nucleotides align to TRBD2. CDR1 and CDR2 from the germline V gene are SGHDT and YYEEEE. CDR3 size: 16 residues. The V segment lost 4 bases and the J segment 1 base; nucleotides outside the gene matches: 8. CDR3 bases: TGTGCCAGCAGCACTTACAGCGGGGGGACCCAAGAGACCCAGTACTTC. Translating it yields CASSTYSGGTQETQYF.

The chain joins TRBV6-5 to TRBJ1-3; no firm D call. This CDR3 is built from 14 residues. Trimming pared 4 bases from V and 4 bases from J, leaving 11 bases between. The V gene's germline CDR1 is MNHEY and CDR2 SVGAGI. The CDR3 loop is CASSFEPWGNTIYF. The CDR3 DNA is TGTGCCAGCAGTTTCGAGCCTTGGGGAAACACCATATATTTT.

This clone was counted a single time. V is TRBV28 and J is TRBJ1-2; 7 nucleotides align to TRBD1. CDR1 and CDR2 from the germline V gene are MDHEN and SYDVKM. J was trimmed by 2 bases and V by 6 bases; bases with no gene match: 12. CDR3 size: 16 residues. CDR3 sequence reads: CASRYPTGRENYGYTF. CDR3 coding DNA: TGTGCCAGCAGGTACCCGACAGGGCGGGAGAACTATGGCTACACCTTC.

The CDR3 DNA is TGTGCCAGCAGCCAAGGGAGCGGATTTAGCAATCAGCCCCAGCATTTT. It encodes CASSQGSGFSNQPQHF. The gene calls are TRBV3-1 (or the pseudogene TRBV3-2) and TRBJ1-5; D call uncertain. V was shortened by 1 base and J by 0 bases, with 10 bases between the two germline ends. Germline V CDR1 and CDR2: LGHDT, YNNKEL (reference sequence). There are 16 residues in the CDR3.

The chain links TRBV27 to TRBJ1-1; no clear D gene. Germline V gene lookup returns CDR1 MNHEY and CDR2 SMNVEV (reference sequence). This CDR3 comprises 14 residues. V was trimmed by 1 base and J by 0 bases, leaving 6 bases between them. The CDR3 nucleotides read TGTGCCAGCAGTTTATTGGATGTGAACACTGAAGCTTTCTTT. Translating gives CASSLLDVNTEAFF.

This CDR3 reads CSVDTGREQYF. The CDR3 DNA reads TGCAGCGTTGATACAGGGAGGGAGCAGTACTTC. This chain links TRBV29-1 with TRBJ2-7; D possibly uses TRBD1 or TRBD2 (6 bases each). Germline V gene lookup returns CDR1 SQVTM and CDR2 ANQGSEA. The CDR3 covers 11 residues. The V end lost 3 bases, the J end lost 7 bases, and 10 bases lay between the germline ends.

The rearrangement joins TRBV25-1 to TRBJ2-7; D is uncertain. Germline-derived CDR1 and CDR2 are MGHDK and SYGVNS. This CDR3 is built from 13 residues. Trimming left V 6 bases short and J 1 base short, with 10 bases between. CDR3: CASRGQNSYEQYF. CDR3 DNA: TGTGCCAGCAGAGGCCAGAATTCCTACGAGCAGTACTTC.

This chain uses TRBV7-3 with TRBJ2-3; unclear D gene. V was trimmed by 5 bases and J by 0 bases, leaving 12 bases between them. The CDR3 covers 15 residues. From germline, CDR1 is SGHTA and CDR2 FQGTGA. The DNA of the CDR3 is TGTGCCAGCAGCATCTTAGGCATTAGCACAGATACGCAGTATTTT. Protein product: CASSILGISTDTQYF.

The chain joins TRBV5-1 to TRBJ2-5; 7 bases agree with TRBD1. V lost 2 bases and J lost 0; bases outside the gene matches: 4. CDR1 is SGHRS and CDR2 is YFSETQ in the germline V gene. The CDR3 loop spans 15 amino acids. The CDR3 coding sequence is TGCGCCAGCAGCTTCTCAAGGGGGCACCAAGAGACCCAGTACTTC. This translates into CASSFSRGHQETQYF.

This chain uses TRBV5-1 with TRBJ2-1, with TRBD2 matching 7 bases. Per germline, CDR1 SGHRS and CDR2 YFSETQ. J was trimmed by 8 bases and V by 4 bases; bases with no gene match: 15. This CDR3 spans 16 amino acids. CDR3 loop: CASSVNSGAHGDEQFF. The CDR3 DNA reads as TGCGCCAGCAGCGTAAACAGCGGGGCCCACGGGGATGAGCAGTTCTTC.

This clone turned up a few times. The genes are TRBV15 and TRBJ1-1; D is possibly TRBD1 (5 bases). V gave up 1 base and J gave up 1 base, with 10 bases separating them. The length of the CDR3 is 15 residues. The germline CDR1 and CDR2 sequences are LNHNV and YYDKDF (reference sequence). The CDR3 nucleotides read TGTGCCACCAGCAGAGCAGGGAGAGGGAACACTGAAGCTTTCTTT. Translation gives CATSRAGRGNTEAFF. The full variable domain, its missing parts supplied by reference TRBV15 and TRBJ1-1, is DAMVIQNPRYQVTQFGKPVTLSCSQTLNHNVMYWYQQKSSQAPKLLFHYYDKDFNNEADTPDNFQSRRPNTSFCFLDIRSPGLGDTAMYLCATSRAGRGNTEAFFGQGTRLTVV.

The genes are TRBV30 and TRBJ2-5; 8 bases are a match to TRBD2. CDR1 is GTSNPN, CDR2 SVGIG, per germline (reference sequence). This CDR3 has 14 amino acids. Trimming took 4 bases from V and 4 from J; bases not matched to a gene: 8. CDR3 residues: CAWKRGLAVETQYF. DNA of the CDR3: TGTGCCTGGAAGCGTGGACTAGCCGTAGAGACCCAGTACTTC.